The 27 T cell receptor beta chains in this list originate from one sample, sequenced in a study of blood T cell repertoires in COVID-19 (dated by TCRdb to the early 2020s). The method was the immunoSEQ multiplex PCR assay. TCRdb stores this immuneACCESS table with in-frame sequences only. Part of the clones is absent; in the studies checked, under half of the shortfall reflects unresolved V genes, and no reason is known for the rest. The sample records around 140,000 clones, about nine tenths of which are singletons. Together, the top ten hold less than 0.95% of the sample. Sequenced material: peripheral blood. The receptors here all came from a woman aged 45-59 years with acute or convalescent COVID-19.

This clone occurred a few times. The chain couples TRBV2 to TRBJ1-5, with a weak D call TRBD1 (5 bases). The germline CDR1 and CDR2 sequences are SNHLY and FYNNEI. The CDR3 loop spans 13 amino acids. V lost 5 bases, J lost 4 bases, and 9 bases lay in between. The CDR3 DNA sequence: TGTGCCAGCAGTAGGCAGGGTAATCAGCCCCAGCATTTT. This translates into CASSRQGNQPQHF.

V and J are TRBV7-6 and TRBJ2-3; 9 nucleotides agree with TRBD1. V shed 4 bases and J 4 bases; nucleotides not matched to a gene: 6. This CDR3 comprises 15 residues. Germline V lookup: CDR1 SGHVS, CDR2 FNYEAQ. The CDR3 DNA reads as TGTGCCAGCAGCTCCGGGAGACAGGGGGCAGATACGCAGTATTTT. Translating it yields CASSSGRQGADTQYF.

V is TRBV7-9 and J is TRBJ2-3; no reliable D call. This CDR3 contains 13 residues. Germline V gene sequence: CDR1 SEHNR, CDR2 FQNEAQ (reference sequence). The V end lost 2 bases, the J end lost 5 bases, and 8 bases lay between the germline ends. This chain's CDR3 is CASSLSVRDTQYF. CDR3 DNA: TGTGCCAGCAGCTTATCGGTTAGAGATACGCAGTATTTT.

This clone showed up just once. The rearrangement uses TRBV30 and TRBJ2-3, with 7 bases that match TRBD1. The CDR3 consists of 16 residues. J was trimmed by 9 bases and V by 3 bases; bases with no gene match: 18. Per germline, CDR1 GTSNPN and CDR2 SVGIG (reference sequence). The DNA for the CDR3 is TGTGCCTGGAGGGTAGCCGGACAGGCCCAATTGTGGACGCAGTATTTT. This translates into CAWRVAGQAQLWTQYF. Full variable domain (missing parts from reference TRBV30 and TRBJ2-3): SQTIHQWPATLVQPVGSPLSLECTVEGTSNPNLYWYRQAAGRGLQLLFYSVGIGQISSEVPQNLSASRPQDRQFILSSKKLLLSDSGFYLCAWRVAGQAQLWTQYFGPGTRLTVL.

The CDR3 region is CASNIGQGNTEAFF. The CDR3 nucleotides are TGTGCCAGTAACATTGGACAGGGGAACACTGAAGCTTTCTTT. The chain recombines TRBV19 with TRBJ1-1; 8 bases align to TRBD1. V was clipped by 7 bases and J by 1 base; unmatched bases: 5. The germline V gene encodes CDR1 LNHDA and CDR2 SQIVND (reference sequence). The CDR3 runs to 14 residues.

The rearrangement links TRBV14 to TRBJ1-2; the D is unclear. V shed 0 bases and J shed 3 bases, with 8 bases lying between them. The CDR3 is 14 amino acids. Germline V lookup: CDR1 SGHDN, CDR2 FVKESK. CDR3 loop: CASSQEAVYYGYTF. DNA of the CDR3: TGTGCCAGCAGCCAAGAGGCAGTCTACTATGGCTACACCTTC.

V usage is TRBV19 and J usage is TRBJ2-3, with 11 bases identical to TRBD2. CDR1 and CDR2 (germline): LNHDA, SQIVND (reference sequence). The V and J ends lost 3 bases and 0 bases, in that order; junction bases with no gene match: 2. The CDR3 totals 16 residues. The CDR3 DNA sequence: TGTGCCAGTAGTATCCGACTAGCGGGGAGCACAGATACGCAGTATTTT. Residues: CASSIRLAGSTDTQYF.

This sequence joins TRBV7-3 and TRBJ2-3; 9 bases agree with TRBD2. The CDR3 has 15 residues. Germline V gene data show CDR1 as SGHTA and CDR2 as FQGTGA. Trimming removed 2 bases from V and 2 bases from J; junction bases left unmatched: 2. CDR3: CASSLGGGATDTQYF. DNA for the CDR3: TGTGCCAGCAGCTTAGGCGGGGGGGCCACAGATACGCAGTATTTT. The full variable domain, with the rest looked up from reference TRBV7-3 and TRBJ2-3, is GAGVSQTPSNKVTEKGKYVELRCDPISGHTALYWYRQSLGQGPEFLIYFQGTGAADDSGLPNDRFFAVRPEGSVSTLKIQRTERGDSAVYLCASSLGGGATDTQYFGPGTRLTVL.

The rearrangement joins TRBV18 to TRBJ2-6; 9 bases align to TRBD2. With V trimmed by 6 bases and J by 0 bases, 6 bases remained unmatched. The CDR3 is 17 amino acids. Germline assignment: CDR1 KGHSH and CDR2 LQKENI. The CDR3 DNA follows: TGTGCCAGCTCGATAGCGGGGGCCCCCTCTGGGGCCAACGTCCTGACTTTC. Translation gives CASSIAGAPSGANVLTF.

This rearrangement joins TRBV6-6 to TRBJ1-6; 7 nucleotides line up with TRBD1. This CDR3 is built from 16 residues. The germline V gene encodes CDR1 MNHNY and CDR2 SVGAGI (reference sequence). V was pared by 0 bases and J by 9 bases, with 8 bases of the junction left unmatched. CDR3 bases: TGTGCCAGCAGTTACTCCGAGGGGGCTCTAAGTTCACCCCTCCACTTT. Translated: CASSYSEGALSSPLHF.

V and J are TRBV5-1 and TRBJ1-5; D remains unclear. Germline values: CDR1 SGHRS, CDR2 YFSETQ. The length of the CDR3 is 15 residues. V lost 0 bases, J lost 0 bases, and 7 bases lay in between. CDR3 region: CASSLEGDSNQPQHF. CDR3 nucleotide sequence: TGCGCCAGCAGCTTGGAGGGAGATAGCAATCAGCCCCAGCATTTT.

This chain connects TRBV7-3 to TRBJ2-7, with 9 bases that match TRBD1. The CDR3 is 14 amino acids. Per the germline V gene, CDR1 is SGHTA and CDR2 is FQGTGA. Unmatched junction bases numbered 2, after V lost 3 bases and J lost 2 bases. The CDR3 here is CASSLTGGTYEQYF. The CDR3, as DNA: TGTGCCAGCAGCTTGACAGGGGGAACCTACGAGCAGTACTTC.

The chain links TRBV6-6 to TRBJ1-5; D remains ambiguous. CDR1 and CDR2 from the germline V gene are MNHNY and SVGAGI (reference sequence). CDR3 length equals 13 residues. Trimming stripped 0 bases from V and 4 bases from J, with 4 bases between. The CDR3 sequence: CASSYSENQPQHF. The CDR3 nucleotides are TGTGCCAGCAGTTACTCGGAGAATCAGCCCCAGCATTTT.

The table lists this clone with a count of one. The chain recombines TRBV7-2 with TRBJ2-3; 7 nucleotides match TRBD1. Germline CDR1 reads SGHTA; CDR2 reads FQGNSA. This CDR3 has 14 residues. J was trimmed by 4 bases and V by 3 bases; bases with no gene match: 4. CDR3 region: CASSLRRGPDTQYF. In nucleotides, the CDR3 is TGTGCCAGCAGCTTGAGAAGGGGGCCAGATACGCAGTATTTT.

The chain uses TRBV7-9 and TRBJ1-1; 8 positions match TRBD1. V dropped 3 bases and J dropped 10; count of bases not matched to a gene: 4. CDR1 is SEHNR and CDR2 is FQNEAQ in the germline V gene (reference sequence). The CDR3 contains 12 residues. The CDR3 spells CASSFGQGGAFF. Written as DNA, the CDR3 is TGTGCCAGCAGCTTCGGACAGGGAGGAGCTTTCTTT.

The chain uses TRBV29-1 and TRBJ2-2; 8 bases agree with TRBD1. The CDR3 has 14 amino acids. Germline V gene lookup returns CDR1 SQVTM and CDR2 ANQGSEA. V shed 7 bases, J shed 1 base, and the junction held 5 bases outside the gene matches. CDR3: CSAAGTGNTGELFF. The CDR3, as DNA: TGCAGCGCCGCCGGGACAGGGAACACCGGGGAGCTGTTTTTT.

The chain links TRBV9 to TRBJ2-3, with 7 bases matching TRBD2. V trimming: 4 bases; J trimming: 0 bases; junction bases outside the gene matches: 8. The V gene's germline CDR1 is SGDLS and CDR2 YYNGEE. The CDR3 consists of 16 residues. This CDR3 is CASSPTGTTSTDTQYF. Here the CDR3 DNA reads TGTGCCAGCAGCCCAACCGGGACTACTAGCACAGATACGCAGTATTTT. Filled out from reference TRBV9 and TRBJ2-3, the complete variable domain reads DSGVTQTPKHLITATGQRVTLRCSPRSGDLSVYWYQQSLDQGLQFLIQYYNGEERAKGNILERFSAQQFPDLHSELNLSSLELGDSALYFCASSPTGTTSTDTQYFGPGTRLTVL.

V gene TRBV7-6 combines with J gene TRBJ1-1; TRBD1 matches 11 bases. Germline CDR1 is SGHVS and CDR2 is FNYEAQ. Losses at the gene ends were 3 bases for V and 4 bases for J; bases not matched to a gene: 4. This CDR3 spans 15 amino acids. CDR3 sequence reads: CASSLGQGEGTEAFF. The CDR3 nucleotides are TGTGCCAGCAGCTTGGGACAGGGGGAAGGCACTGAAGCTTTCTTT.

This chain uses TRBV4-1 with TRBJ1-1; 8 bases agree with TRBD1. Losses at the gene ends were 2 bases for V and 5 bases for J; bases not matched to a gene: 10. Germline CDR1 reads MGHRA; CDR2 reads YSYEKL. CDR3 length: 16 amino acids. CDR3 coding DNA: TGCGCCAGCAGCCAATCGCAGGGGGCCCAGTGGACTGAAGCTTTCTTT. Encoded protein: CASSQSQGAQWTEAFF.

The J gene is TRBJ1-6, the V gene TRBV7-3; D may be TRBD1 (5 bases). The V end lost 5 bases, the J end lost 7 bases, and 18 bases lay between the germline ends. The length of the CDR3 is 16 residues. From germline, CDR1 is SGHTA and CDR2 FQGTGA. The DNA of the CDR3 is TGTGCCAGCAGCCCAAGGCCCCGGGGGTTGAATTCACCCCTCCACTTT. As protein: CASSPRPRGLNSPLHF.

The chain employs TRBV10-3 and TRBJ2-7; 7 nucleotides agree with TRBD1. The CDR3 runs 15 residues. Germline assignment: CDR1 ENHRY and CDR2 SYGVKD. The V gene end was trimmed by 7 bases and the J gene end by 2 bases; junction bases not matched to a gene: 11. DNA of the CDR3: TGTGCCATCACCGTAGGGGACAGCTCTCCCTACGAGCAGTACTTC. Protein sequence: CAITVGDSSPYEQYF.

The chain employs TRBV27 and TRBJ1-1; TRBD1 matches at 8 bases. V dropped 3 bases and J dropped 3; count of bases not matched to a gene: 3. Per germline, CDR1 MNHEY and CDR2 SMNVEV (reference sequence). There are 14 residues in the CDR3. DNA for the CDR3: TGTGCCAGCAGTTTGGGGACAGGACACACTGAAGCTTTCTTT. Amino acid sequence: CASSLGTGHTEAFF.

This clone turned up a few times. Germline and junction disagree at one end, which may indicate a read error. The CDR3 sequence is CASSEETWTGGGYTF. The CDR3 DNA is TGTGCCAGCAGCGAAGAAACGTGGACAGGGGGTGGCTACACCTTC. The chain links TRBV3-1 (or the pseudogene TRBV3-2) to TRBJ1-2; 10 nucleotides match TRBD1. This CDR3 spans 15 amino acids. Germline lookup yields CDR1 LGHDT and CDR2 YNNKEL (reference sequence).

The chain is built from TRBV19 and TRBJ1-1; D gene unclear. V gave up 6 bases and J gave up 0 bases, with 11 bases separating them. Germline loops: CDR1 LNHDA, CDR2 SQIVND (reference sequence). The CDR3 runs 14 residues. The chain's CDR3 is CASRKTYMNTEAFF. The CDR3 nucleotides read TGTGCCAGTAGAAAGACATACATGAACACTGAAGCTTTCTTT.

This chain uses TRBV20-1 with TRBJ2-3, with D maybe TRBD2 (6 bases). The V and J ends lost 3 bases and 2 bases respectively, with 18 bases between them. The CDR3 has 16 amino acids. Germline V gene sequence: CDR1 DFQATT, CDR2 SNEGSKA (reference sequence). CDR3 region: CSASMESLALTDTQYF. The DNA for the CDR3 is TGCAGTGCTAGTATGGAATCCCTAGCGCTCACAGATACGCAGTATTTT.

V and J are TRBV19 and TRBJ1-2; TRBD1 matches at 7 bases. The germline V gene has CDR1 LNHDA and CDR2 SQIVND (reference sequence). The J segment lost 4 bases and the V segment lost 7 bases, leaving 9 bases of the junction unmatched. This CDR3 is 14 amino acids long. CDR3 nucleotides: TGTGCCAGTACCACTAGGAGGGGGCCCTATGGCTACACCTTC. It specifies CASTTRRGPYGYTF.

V usage is TRBV10-2 and J usage is TRBJ2-5, with D perhaps TRBD2 (6 bases). The CDR3 has 14 residues. Per germline, CDR1 WSHSY and CDR2 SAAADI. Trimming removed 5 bases at V and 1 base at J, with 11 bases between. The CDR3 DNA reads TGCGCCAGCAGTCCAGCGGGTTCCCAAGAGACCCAGTACTTC. Encoded protein: CASSPAGSQETQYF.